The 13 T cell receptor beta chains given below trace back to one sample, sequenced in a study of T cells in Graves' hyperthyroidism and ophthalmopathy. Amplification yielded TCR beta CDR3 regions, with RNA transcripts as the source. Researchers ran a first-round RT-PCR on the TCR CDR3 using the HTBI primer set. TCRdb re-called the multiplex PCR reads through MiXCR, storing one row per CDR3 protein. The sample contains more than 550,000 distinct CDR3 sequences, roughly a sixth of which appear only once. The sequenced material came from blood. These receptors were collected from a woman aged 45 to 65 with Graves' hyperthyroidism that later progressed to Graves' ophthalmopathy.

This clonotype was observed a handful of times. The V gene is TRBV12-3 or TRBV12-4, the J gene TRBJ2-5; possibly TRBD2 for D (5 bases). V lost 5 bases and J lost 5, with 18 bases in between. This CDR3 contains 15 residues. Written as DNA, the CDR3 is TGTGCCAGCAGTCTGGGGATAGAGGGTGGGGAGACCCAGTACTTC. As protein: CASSLGIEGGETQYF.

Ten or more counts support this clonotype. The chain uses TRBV20-1 and TRBJ2-3; D ambiguous. Germline V gene data show CDR1 as DFQATT and CDR2 as SNEGSKA (reference sequence). The CDR3 consists of 13 residues. The V end lost 6 bases, the J end lost 1 base, and 11 bases lay between the germline ends. The CDR3 reads CSATGFGTDTQYF. CDR3 sequence (DNA): TGCAGTGCCACCGGTTTCGGCACAGATACGCAGTATTTT.

This clonotype was recorded only once. The rearrangement uses TRBV20-1 and TRBJ1-1; 8 nucleotides align to TRBD1. The CDR3 consists of 16 residues. V lost 2 bases to trimming and J lost 4 bases; unmatched junction nucleotides: 12. Germline CDR1 is DFQATT and CDR2 is SNEGSKA (reference sequence). The CDR3 here is CSARSNSPTGGTEAFF. CDR3 nucleotides: TGCAGTGCTAGATCTAACTCCCCAACAGGGGGCACTGAAGCTTTCTTT.

The chain is built from TRBV19 and TRBJ1-2, with D possibly matching TRBD1 (6 bases). The CDR3 spans 14 residues. The V end was cut by 3 bases, the J end by 1 base, with 9 bases between. Germline loops: CDR1 LNHDA, CDR2 SQIVND (reference sequence). The CDR3 coding sequence is TGTGCCAGTAGTATCCAGGGGATTAACTATGGCTACACCTTC. It encodes CASSIQGINYGYTF.

This clonotype was observed at least ten times. The genes are TRBV9 and TRBJ1-2; 9 nucleotides line up with TRBD1. With V trimmed by 4 bases and J by 2 bases, 9 bases remained unmatched. CDR1 and CDR2 from the germline V gene are SGDLS and YYNGEE. CDR3 length: 16 amino acids. This CDR3 is CASSPIAGQGNYGYTF. The CDR3 DNA sequence: TGTGCCAGCAGCCCCATAGCAGGACAGGGGAACTATGGCTACACCTTC.

Only a few counts were recorded for this clonotype. The rearrangement links TRBV7-3 to TRBJ2-3; perhaps TRBD2 as D (6 bases). V was shortened by 5 bases and J by 2 bases, with 11 bases between the two germline ends. CDR1 SGHTA and CDR2 FQGTGA come from the germline V gene. The CDR3 is made up of 14 amino acids. The CDR3 DNA sequence: TGTGCCAGCAGCCCGTCTAGCGCCACAGATACGCAGTATTTT. Amino acid sequence: CASSPSSATDTQYF.

This clonotype has ten or more counts. V and J are TRBV20-1 and TRBJ2-3; D gene ambiguous. V gave up 1 base and J gave up 2 bases, with 16 bases separating them. Germline V CDR1 and CDR2: DFQATT, SNEGSKA (reference sequence). This CDR3 is built from 16 residues. Here the CDR3 DNA reads TGCAGTGCTAGAGCCAGTTTGGGATGGGACACAGATACGCAGTATTTT. Protein: CSARASLGWDTDTQYF.

The V call is TRBV7-3, the J call TRBJ1-3; tentative D call: TRBD1 (5 bases). The CDR3 runs 17 residues. From germline, CDR1 is SGHTA and CDR2 FQGTGA. The V gene lost 4 bases and the J gene lost 1 base, with 17 bases spanning the gap. This CDR3 is CASSCDSWWGSGNTIYF. In nucleotides, the CDR3 is TGTGCCAGCAGCTGCGACAGTTGGTGGGGTTCTGGAAACACCATATATTTT.

This clonotype was seen a few times. The chain recombines TRBV6-2 or TRBV6-3 with TRBJ2-4; 8 nucleotides align to TRBD1. CDR1 is MNHEY and CDR2 is SVGEGT in the germline V gene. The CDR3 has 14 amino acids. J was trimmed by 1 base and V by 6 bases; bases with no gene match: 2. The CDR3 here is CASRRQGAKNIQYF. The DNA of the CDR3 is TGTGCCAGCAGACGACAGGGGGCCAAAAACATTCAGTACTTC.

As concerns this clonotype: It may be a read error: a sequence one base away is much more abundant. This chain links TRBV9 with TRBJ2-1; 10 bases match TRBD1. CDR3 length: 18 amino acids. The germline gives CDR1 SGDLS, CDR2 YYNGEE. The J segment lost 6 bases and the V segment lost 3 bases, leaving 15 bases of the junction unmatched. This chain's CDR3 is CASSERNTGTGVSNEQFF. DNA of the CDR3: TGTGCCAGCAGCGAGAGGAATACCGGGACAGGGGTGAGCAATGAGCAGTTCTTC.

Many counts were recorded for this clonotype. V gene TRBV11-2 combines with J gene TRBJ2-7; the D gene is possibly TRBD2 (6 bases). This CDR3 spans 16 amino acids. The germline gives CDR1 SGHAT, CDR2 FQNNGV. Trimming left V 3 bases short and J 0 bases short, with 15 bases between. The CDR3 here is CASSFPTKRASYEQYF. CDR3 coding DNA: TGTGCCAGCAGCTTCCCGACAAAGCGGGCCTCCTACGAGCAGTACTTC.

The gene calls are TRBV20-1 and TRBJ1-4, with D tentatively TRBD1 (6 bases). From germline, CDR1 is DFQATT and CDR2 SNEGSKA (reference sequence). The CDR3 has 13 amino acids. V was trimmed by 1 base and J by 4 bases, leaving 7 bases between them. CDR3 nucleotide sequence: TGCAGTGCTAGAGCCAGGGGTAATGAAAAACTGTTTTTT. Protein: CSARARGNEKLFF.

This clonotype was seen only a few times. The chain links TRBV7-3 to TRBJ2-1; 14 bases are a match to TRBD2. Per germline, CDR1 SGHTA and CDR2 FQGTGA. The CDR3 extends over 14 amino acids. The V gene end was trimmed by 4 bases and the J gene end by 11 bases; junction bases not matched to a gene: 4. The CDR3 sequence: CASSSGLAGGQQFF. DNA of the CDR3: TGTGCCAGCAGCTCCGGACTAGCGGGGGGCCAGCAGTTCTTC.